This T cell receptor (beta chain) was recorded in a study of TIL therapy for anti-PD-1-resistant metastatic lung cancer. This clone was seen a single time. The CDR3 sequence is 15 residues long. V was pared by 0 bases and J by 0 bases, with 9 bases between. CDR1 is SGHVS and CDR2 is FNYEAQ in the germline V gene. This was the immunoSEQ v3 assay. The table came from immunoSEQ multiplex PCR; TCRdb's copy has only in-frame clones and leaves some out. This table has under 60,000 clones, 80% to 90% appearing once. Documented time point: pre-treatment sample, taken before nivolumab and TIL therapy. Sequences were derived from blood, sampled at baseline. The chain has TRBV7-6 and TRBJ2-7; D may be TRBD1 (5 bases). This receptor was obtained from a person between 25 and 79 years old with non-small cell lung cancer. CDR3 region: CASSLATDNSYEQYF. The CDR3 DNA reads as TGTGCCAGCAGCTTAGCAACGGACAACTCCTACGAGCAGTACTTC. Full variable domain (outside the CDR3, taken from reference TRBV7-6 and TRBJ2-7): GAGVSQSPRYKVTKRGQDVALRCDPISGHVSLYWYRQALGQGPEFLTYFNYEAQQDKSGLPNDRFSAERPEGSISTLTIQRTEQRDSAMYRCASSLATDNSYEQYFGPGTRLTVT.